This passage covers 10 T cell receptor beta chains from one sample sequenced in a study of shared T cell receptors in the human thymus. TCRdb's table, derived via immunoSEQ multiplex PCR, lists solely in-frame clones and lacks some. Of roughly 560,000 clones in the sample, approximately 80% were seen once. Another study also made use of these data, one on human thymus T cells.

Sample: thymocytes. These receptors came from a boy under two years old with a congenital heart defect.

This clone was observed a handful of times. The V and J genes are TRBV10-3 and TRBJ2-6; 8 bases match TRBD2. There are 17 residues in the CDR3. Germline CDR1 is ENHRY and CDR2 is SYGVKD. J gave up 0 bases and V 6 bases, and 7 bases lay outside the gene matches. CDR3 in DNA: TGTGCCATCAGGAGGGGCGGGAGGTCCTCTGGGGCCAACGTCCTGACTTTC. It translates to CAIRRGGRSSGANVLTF.

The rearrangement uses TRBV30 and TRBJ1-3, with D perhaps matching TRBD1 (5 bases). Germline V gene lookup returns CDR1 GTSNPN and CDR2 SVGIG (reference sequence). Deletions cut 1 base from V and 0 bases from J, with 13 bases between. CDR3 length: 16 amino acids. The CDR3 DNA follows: TGTGCCTGGAGTGACACAGGATCGCTCTCTGGAAACACCATATATTTT. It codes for CAWSDTGSLSGNTIYF.

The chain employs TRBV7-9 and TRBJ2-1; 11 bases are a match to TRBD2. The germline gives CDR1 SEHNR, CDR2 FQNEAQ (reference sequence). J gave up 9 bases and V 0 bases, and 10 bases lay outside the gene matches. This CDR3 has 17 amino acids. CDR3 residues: CASSLANTSGSSFEQFF. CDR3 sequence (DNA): TGTGCCAGCAGCTTAGCCAACACTAGCGGGAGTAGTTTTGAGCAGTTCTTC.

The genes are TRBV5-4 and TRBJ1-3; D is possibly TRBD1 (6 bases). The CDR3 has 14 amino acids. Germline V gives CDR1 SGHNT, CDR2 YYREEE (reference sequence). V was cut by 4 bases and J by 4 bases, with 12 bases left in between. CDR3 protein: CASSTPTGGNTIYF. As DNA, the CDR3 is TGTGCCAGCAGCACCCCGACAGGCGGAAACACCATATATTTT.

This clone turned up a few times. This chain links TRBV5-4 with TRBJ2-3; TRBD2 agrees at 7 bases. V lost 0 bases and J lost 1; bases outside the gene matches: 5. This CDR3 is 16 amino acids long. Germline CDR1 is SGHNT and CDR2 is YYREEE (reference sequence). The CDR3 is CASSLGGGSGTDTQYF. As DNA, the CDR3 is TGTGCCAGCAGCTTGGGGGGGGGTAGCGGCACAGATACGCAGTATTTT. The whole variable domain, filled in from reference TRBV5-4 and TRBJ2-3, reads ETGVTQSPTHLIKTRGQQVTLRCSSQSGHNTVSWYQQALGQGPQFIFQYYREEENGRGNFPPRFSGLQFPNYSSELNVNALELDDSALYLCASSLGGGSGTDTQYFGPGTRLTVL.

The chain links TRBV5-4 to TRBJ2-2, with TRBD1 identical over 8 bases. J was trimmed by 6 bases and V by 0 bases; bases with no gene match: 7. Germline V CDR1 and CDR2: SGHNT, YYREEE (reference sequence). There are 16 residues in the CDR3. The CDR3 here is CASSLAPGGAPGELFF. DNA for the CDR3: TGTGCCAGCAGCTTGGCCCCAGGGGGCGCCCCCGGGGAGCTGTTTTTT.

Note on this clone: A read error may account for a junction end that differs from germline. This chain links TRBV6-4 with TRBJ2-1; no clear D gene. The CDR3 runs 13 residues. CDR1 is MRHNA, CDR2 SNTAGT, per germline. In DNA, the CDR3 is TGTGCCAGCAGCGACTCGTCGGAGAATGAGCAGTTCTTC. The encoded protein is CASSDSSENEQFF.

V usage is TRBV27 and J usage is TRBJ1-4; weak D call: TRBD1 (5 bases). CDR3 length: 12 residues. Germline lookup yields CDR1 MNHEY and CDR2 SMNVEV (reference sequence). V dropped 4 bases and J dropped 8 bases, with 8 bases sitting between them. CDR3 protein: CASSSRGEKLFF. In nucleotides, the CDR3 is TGTGCCAGCAGTTCGCGGGGGGAAAAACTGTTTTTT.

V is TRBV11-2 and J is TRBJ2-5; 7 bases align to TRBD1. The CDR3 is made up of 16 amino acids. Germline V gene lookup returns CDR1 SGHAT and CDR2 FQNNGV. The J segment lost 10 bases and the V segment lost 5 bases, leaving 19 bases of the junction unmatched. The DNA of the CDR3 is TGTGCCAGCAGCCCGAAAGGGGGCGACACCCGTAGTAACCAGTACTTC. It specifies CASSPKGGDTRSNQYF.

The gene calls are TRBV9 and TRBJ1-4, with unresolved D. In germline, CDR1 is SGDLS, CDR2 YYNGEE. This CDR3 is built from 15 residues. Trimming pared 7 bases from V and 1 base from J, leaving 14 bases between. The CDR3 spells CASCGENETNEKLFF. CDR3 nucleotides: TGTGCCAGCTGTGGGGAGAATGAAACTAATGAAAAACTGTTTTTT.